This entry lists 15 T cell receptor beta chains sequenced from one sample in a study of blood T cell repertoires in COVID-19. Only in-frame clones appear in the TCRdb table, and some are missing; sequencing was by immunoSEQ multiplex PCR. This table holds hundreds of thousands of clones, over 75% found once. Sequenced material: PBMCs or T cells enriched from blood (not recorded which). The receptors here all came from a woman in her thirties or forties who had recovered from COVID-19.

The gene calls are TRBV27 and TRBJ2-1; 7 bases fit TRBD2. Per the germline V gene, CDR1 is MNHEY and CDR2 is SMNVEV (reference sequence). V gave up 3 bases and J gave up 10 bases; unmatched junction bases: 6. The CDR3 has 13 amino acids. CDR3 sequence reads: CASSLGGGNEQFF. The DNA of the CDR3 is TGTGCCAGCAGTTTGGGGGGGGGTAACGAGCAGTTCTTC.

The chain recombines TRBV4-2 with TRBJ1-1, with D possibly matching TRBD1 (6 bases). The V end lost 0 bases, the J end lost 4 bases, and 9 bases lay between the germline ends. The CDR3 length is 14 residues. CDR1 and CDR2 (germline): LGHNA, YNFKEQ. The CDR3 loop is CASSQDRGGTEAFF. The DNA for the CDR3 is TGTGCCAGCAGCCAAGATAGGGGGGGCACTGAAGCTTTCTTT.

The V gene is TRBV6-5, the J gene TRBJ1-1; no reliable D call. Trimming took off 6 bases at V and 0 bases at J, with 8 bases between the two ends. The CDR3 has 13 amino acids. CDR1 is MNHEY, CDR2 SVGAGI, per germline. As DNA, the CDR3 is TGTGCCAGCAGGAACTATATGAACACTGAAGCTTTCTTT. Residues: CASRNYMNTEAFF.

The chain is built from TRBV11-1 and TRBJ2-5, with D possibly being TRBD1 (6 bases). The V gene lost 3 bases and the J gene lost 2 bases, with 13 bases spanning the gap. Germline V gene data show CDR1 as SGHAT and CDR2 as FQDESV (reference sequence). This CDR3 comprises 15 residues. CDR3: CASSFRTDIQETQYF. CDR3 DNA: TGTGCCAGCAGCTTTAGGACAGACATTCAAGAGACCCAGTACTTC.

The CDR3 reads CASSTTSGSMSEQFF. CDR3 bases: TGTGCCAGTAGTACTACTAGCGGGAGTATGAGTGAGCAGTTCTTC. The rearrangement joins TRBV19 to TRBJ2-1, with 11 bases lining up with TRBD2. Per germline, CDR1 LNHDA and CDR2 SQIVND (reference sequence). This CDR3 contains 15 residues. V lost 4 bases and J lost 9; bases outside the gene matches: 8.

The chain has TRBV13 and TRBJ1-3, with D possibly being TRBD1 (6 bases). V shed 3 bases and J shed 2 bases, with 14 bases lying between them. Germline CDR1 reads PRHDT; CDR2 reads FYEKMQ (reference sequence). The CDR3 totals 16 residues. The CDR3: CASSLKGDLPGNTIYF. CDR3 bases: TGTGCCAGCAGCTTGAAGGGGGACCTTCCTGGAAACACCATATATTTT.

The chain recombines TRBV11-3 with TRBJ1-1; TRBD1 is a possible D gene (6 bases). Germline CDR1 reads SGHNT; CDR2 reads YENEEA. This CDR3 contains 15 residues. Trimming removed 2 bases from V and 3 bases from J, with 13 bases in between. CDR3 DNA sequence: TGTGCCAGCAGCTTACAGGGGATGGTGGACACTGAAGCTTTCTTT. This codes for CASSLQGMVDTEAFF.

The rearrangement joins TRBV10-2 to TRBJ2-5; D is perhaps TRBD1 (7 bases). There are 12 residues in the CDR3. CDR1 is WSHSY, CDR2 SAAADI, per germline. Trimming cost V 8 bases and J 6 bases, with 13 bases left between them. The CDR3 DNA reads as TGCGCCAGCGCCCAGGGGGGAAAGACCCAGTACTTC. It is translated as CASAQGGKTQYF.

This chain connects TRBV7-2 to TRBJ2-4; D is ambiguous. V was clipped by 3 bases and J by 10 bases, with 22 bases between them. CDR3 size: 16 residues. From germline, CDR1 is SGHTA and CDR2 FQGNSA. Here the CDR3 DNA reads TGTGCCAGCAGCTTTCCGCTGTTGGGTGGGCCCCCGATTCAGTACTTC. It is translated as CASSFPLLGGPPIQYF.

Ten or more counts support this clone. The rearrangement uses TRBV18 and TRBJ1-2; no definite D call. In germline, CDR1 is KGHSH, CDR2 LQKENI. The CDR3 is made up of 15 amino acids. The V and J ends lost 2 bases and 1 base respectively, with 11 bases between them. The CDR3, as DNA: TGTGCCAGCTCACCAGAAGGCGGTCTTAACTATGGCTACACCTTC. Its translation: CASSPEGGLNYGYTF.

This clone was observed once. The chain combines TRBV12-3 or TRBV12-4 with TRBJ1-2, with 10 bases aligning to TRBD1. Trimming at V came to 6 bases and at J to 14 bases, leaving 9 bases not matched to a gene. This CDR3 has 12 residues. The CDR3 region has the DNA TGTGCCAGCAGCGCGGGACAGGGGAGGTGGACCTTC. The encoded protein is CASSAGQGRWTF.

This chain joins TRBV5-1 and TRBJ2-7; 8 bases fit TRBD1. Per germline, CDR1 SGHRS and CDR2 YFSETQ. Unmatched junction bases numbered 5, after V lost 0 bases and J lost 3 bases. The CDR3 totals 15 residues. The CDR3 nucleotides are TGCGCCAGCAGCTTGGTATCAGGGGGCAACTACGAGCAGTACTTC. Encoded protein: CASSLVSGGNYEQYF. Complete variable domain (other parts from reference TRBV5-1 and TRBJ2-7): KAGVTQTPRYLIKTRGQQVTLSCSPISGHRSVSWYQQTPGQGLQFLFEYFSETQRNKGNFPGRFSGRQFSNSRSEMNVSTLELGDSALYLCASSLVSGGNYEQYFGPGTRLTVT.

This chain links TRBV4-1 with TRBJ2-2, with D tentatively TRBD2 (6 bases). Germline loops: CDR1 MGHRA, CDR2 YSYEKL. The germline V and J ends were trimmed by 4 bases and 6 bases, with 12 bases remaining between them. The CDR3 consists of 14 residues. The DNA for the CDR3 is TGCGCCAGCAGCCCGGCGTGGGGGGCCGGGGAGCTGTTTTTT. Translation gives CASSPAWGAGELFF.

This clone has a handful of counts. The chain uses TRBV19 and TRBJ1-1; perhaps TRBD1 as D (5 bases). V lost 5 bases to trimming and J lost 4 bases, with 17 bases between them. The CDR3 runs 15 residues. CDR1 and CDR2 (germline): LNHDA, SQIVND (reference sequence). CDR3 sequence: CASSPTAGLTTEAFF. The CDR3 nucleotides are TGTGCCAGTAGTCCCACCGCGGGGCTCACCACTGAAGCTTTCTTT.

This clone is a singleton in its sample. The chain uses TRBV7-3 and TRBJ2-1; D is uncertain. Germline V gene data show CDR1 as SGHTA and CDR2 as FQGTGA. V was pared by 2 bases and J by 0 bases, with 11 bases between. The CDR3 runs 16 residues. CDR3 nucleotides: TGTGCCAGCAGCTTATCGCCGAGTAGCTCCTACAATGAGCAGTTCTTC. Its translation is CASSLSPSSSYNEQFF.